The 27 T cell receptor beta chains given below trace back to one sample, sequenced in a study of blood T cell repertoires in COVID-19. The table came from immunoSEQ multiplex PCR; TCRdb's copy has only in-frame clones and leaves some out. This table holds some 83,000 clones, around 84% found once. Sequencing was carried out using peripheral blood. The receptors stem from a man older than 75 with active or convalescent COVID-19.

In DNA form, the CDR3 reads TGCGCCAGCAGCTTTGAGGGGGTTAGACGAGAGACCCAGTACTTC. It yields the protein CASSFEGVRRETQYF. The chain combines TRBV5-1 with TRBJ2-5, with D possibly being TRBD1 (6 bases). Germline V gene sequence: CDR1 SGHRS, CDR2 YFSETQ. Trimming took off 2 bases at V and 4 bases at J, with 15 bases between the two ends. The length of the CDR3 is 15 residues.

Here the CDR3 reads CASSPGQGMGTEAFF. The CDR3 DNA reads TGCGCCAGCAGCCCAGGACAGGGAATGGGCACTGAAGCTTTCTTT. The genes are TRBV5-1 and TRBJ1-1, with 8 bases fitting TRBD1. The germline gives CDR1 SGHRS, CDR2 YFSETQ. The CDR3 consists of 15 residues. The V gene end was trimmed by 4 bases and the J gene end by 4 bases; junction bases not matched to a gene: 9.

The CDR3 DNA sequence: TGTGCCAGCAGCCCACGGGGAGTCACTGAAGCTTTCTTT. Protein: CASSPRGVTEAFF. This chain joins TRBV11-3 and TRBJ1-1; D is uncertain. Per germline, CDR1 SGHNT and CDR2 YENEEA. The CDR3 loop spans 13 amino acids. V was pared by 5 bases and J by 4 bases, with 11 bases between.

CDR3 in amino acids: CASSSGTGVYNEQFF. The CDR3 DNA sequence: TGTGCCAGCAGCTCCGGGACAGGGGTCTACAATGAGCAGTTCTTC. The rearrangement joins TRBV5-5 to TRBJ2-1; the match to TRBD1 covers 10 bases. Germline V lookup: CDR1 SGHKS, CDR2 YYEKEE (reference sequence). The CDR3 loop spans 15 amino acids. V trimming: 3 bases; J trimming: 3 bases; junction bases outside the gene matches: 3.

The CDR3, as DNA: TGTGCCAGCAGCCATAGGGTTGGATTGGGACAGAATAACACCGGGGAGCTGTTTTTT. Its translation is CASSHRVGLGQNNTGELFF. The chain combines TRBV11-3 with TRBJ2-2, with 7 bases lining up with TRBD1. The germline V gene has CDR1 SGHNT and CDR2 YENEEA. The CDR3 is 19 residues long. Trimming removed 5 bases from V and 2 bases from J; junction bases left unmatched: 17.

V is TRBV6-5 and J is TRBJ1-5; perhaps TRBD1 as D (5 bases). Germline V lookup: CDR1 MNHEY, CDR2 SVGAGI. Trimming stripped 4 bases from V and 4 bases from J, with 11 bases between. This CDR3 has 14 amino acids. This CDR3 is CASSFDRTNQPQHF. The CDR3, as DNA: TGTGCCAGCAGTTTCGACAGAACTAATCAGCCCCAGCATTTT.

The chain carries TRBV9 and TRBJ1-1; tentative D call: TRBD1 (5 bases). V lost 3 bases to trimming and J lost 1 base, with 16 bases between them. The CDR3 sequence is 16 residues long. Germline-derived CDR1 and CDR2 are SGDLS and YYNGEE. The CDR3 here is CASSATQGLKNTEAFF. The CDR3 DNA is TGTGCCAGCAGCGCAACTCAGGGACTTAAGAACACTGAAGCTTTCTTT.

J is TRBJ1-1 and V is TRBV19; D uncertain. Germline V gene sequence: CDR1 LNHDA, CDR2 SQIVND (reference sequence). Trimming took 1 base from V and 7 from J, leaving 16 bases between them. CDR3 length: 15 residues. CDR3 in amino acids: CASSIVREVHSEAFF. Written as DNA, the CDR3 is TGTGCCAGTAGTATAGTTAGGGAGGTACACAGTGAAGCTTTCTTT.

The chain is built from TRBV28 and TRBJ1-5; D is unclear. The CDR3 sequence is 17 residues long. V lost 5 bases to trimming and J lost 0 bases, with 17 bases between them. Germline V gene lookup returns CDR1 MDHEN and CDR2 SYDVKM. This CDR3 is CASSEIRGSFSNQPQHF. In nucleotides, the CDR3 is TGTGCCAGCAGTGAGATTCGCGGATCCTTTAGCAATCAGCCCCAGCATTTT.

The chain links TRBV2 to TRBJ2-5; a possible D gene is TRBD2 (6 bases). The CDR3 contains 13 residues. V was shortened by 11 bases and J by 1 base, with 14 bases between the two germline ends. In germline, CDR1 is SNHLY, CDR2 FYNNEI. CDR3 amino acids: CAGGEQIQETQYF. CDR3 DNA sequence: TGTGCCGGAGGGGAACAGATCCAAGAGACCCAGTACTTC.

This rearrangement joins TRBV7-9 to TRBJ1-2; 7 bases are shared with TRBD1. The CDR3 runs 15 residues. J was trimmed by 6 bases and V by 1 base; bases with no gene match: 8. Germline V CDR1 and CDR2: SEHNR, FQNEAQ (reference sequence). The CDR3 nucleotides read TGTGCCAGCAGCTTAGGGGAGACAGGGTACCATGGCTACACCTTC. Protein: CASSLGETGYHGYTF.

The chain links TRBV4-2 to TRBJ2-3; TRBD2 agrees at 13 bases. The CDR3 contains 17 residues. V dropped 2 bases and J dropped 5; count of bases not matched to a gene: 7. Per germline, CDR1 LGHNA and CDR2 YNFKEQ. CDR3 sequence reads: CASSQQTSGGAVDTQYF. The CDR3 DNA sequence: TGTGCCAGCAGCCAACAAACTAGCGGGGGGGCCGTAGATACGCAGTATTTT.

This clone occurred once. The rearrangement joins TRBV6-5 to TRBJ1-1, with a possible D match to TRBD1 (5 bases). The germline V and J ends were trimmed by 5 bases and 0 bases, with 13 bases remaining between them. The germline CDR1 and CDR2 sequences are MNHEY and SVGAGI. CDR3 size: 15 residues. This CDR3 is CASSRVWGLNTEAFF. DNA for the CDR3: TGTGCCAGCAGTAGGGTGTGGGGCCTGAACACTGAAGCTTTCTTT.

This chain links TRBV11-2 with TRBJ1-1, with a weak D call TRBD1 (5 bases). V lost 1 base to trimming and J lost 3 bases, with 18 bases between them. The CDR3 totals 17 residues. The germline CDR1 and CDR2 sequences are SGHAT and FQNNGV. The CDR3 protein is CASSLVGGDQKDTEAFF. CDR3 in DNA: TGTGCCAGCAGCTTAGTGGGGGGGGACCAGAAGGACACTGAAGCTTTCTTT.

The rearrangement uses TRBV19 and TRBJ2-2, with TRBD2 matching 7 bases. This CDR3 region has 17 residues. Per the germline V gene, CDR1 is LNHDA and CDR2 is SQIVND (reference sequence). Trimming removed 5 bases from V and 0 bases from J; junction bases left unmatched: 9. The CDR3 sequence: CASSLAGVPANTGELFF. The CDR3 nucleotides are TGTGCCAGTAGTCTCGCGGGAGTTCCCGCGAACACCGGGGAGCTGTTTTTT.

The V gene is TRBV7-2, the J gene TRBJ2-5; TRBD1 is a possible D gene (5 bases). Trimming took off 6 bases at V and 5 bases at J, with 19 bases between the two ends. This CDR3 comprises 15 residues. CDR1 is SGHTA and CDR2 is FQGNSA in the germline V gene. The CDR3 is CASSSGTGAPETQYF. The CDR3 coding sequence is TGTGCCAGCAGTTCTGGTACTGGGGCCCCGGAGACCCAGTACTTC.

This clone was seen more than once but under ten times. The chain joins TRBV24-1 to TRBJ1-2, with D possibly TRBD1 on 6 matching bases. CDR1 is KGHDR, CDR2 SFDVKD, per germline. Trimming removed 6 bases at V and 2 bases at J, with 12 bases between. The CDR3 extends over 14 amino acids. CDR3 residues: CATSPTGTNYGYTF. CDR3 bases: TGTGCCACCAGTCCAACCGGGACAAACTATGGCTACACCTTC.

This chain joins TRBV9 and TRBJ1-1; D call uncertain. This CDR3 comprises 15 residues. V shed 2 bases and J shed 3 bases, with 14 bases lying between them. Per the germline V gene, CDR1 is SGDLS and CDR2 is YYNGEE. The CDR3 sequence: CASSVLPDQDTEAFF. As DNA, the CDR3 is TGTGCCAGCAGCGTTTTGCCTGACCAGGACACTGAAGCTTTCTTT.

The genes are TRBV5-1 and TRBJ2-2; 8 bases map to TRBD1. The CDR3 is made up of 16 amino acids. Germline V gene lookup returns CDR1 SGHRS and CDR2 YFSETQ. Losses at the gene ends were 4 bases for V and 3 bases for J; bases not matched to a gene: 8. CDR3 bases: TGCGCCAGCAGCCATGGACAGGGAGAGCACACCGGGGAGCTGTTTTTT. Protein sequence: CASSHGQGEHTGELFF.

The rearrangement uses TRBV29-1 and TRBJ2-1; possible D gene TRBD1, 6 bases. Trimming stripped 7 bases from V and 7 bases from J, with 17 bases between. Germline CDR1 reads SQVTM; CDR2 reads ANQGSEA. The CDR3 sequence is 13 residues long. In DNA, the CDR3 is TGCAGCGCTTCAGGGGCCGTCCCTAATGAGCAGTTCTTC. Translation: CSASGAVPNEQFF.

The V gene is TRBV4-1, the J gene TRBJ1-6, with D possibly being TRBD1 (6 bases). With 6 bases removed from V and 5 bases from J, the gap between germline ends came to 14 bases. This CDR3 is built from 15 residues. From germline, CDR1 is MGHRA and CDR2 YSYEKL. The CDR3 DNA follows: TGCGCCAGCAGGAGGATCTGGACAGATAATTCACCCCTCCACTTT. As protein: CASRRIWTDNSPLHF.

V gene TRBV19 combines with J gene TRBJ2-2; D ambiguous. Germline V gene sequence: CDR1 LNHDA, CDR2 SQIVND (reference sequence). V lost 4 bases and J 6 bases, leaving 15 bases between the germline ends. This CDR3 has 15 amino acids. The CDR3 DNA reads TGTGCCAGTAGTACCTATAGTGATTTTGCCGGGGAGCTGTTTTTT. Protein: CASSTYSDFAGELFF.

The genes are TRBV7-2 and TRBJ2-3; no definite D call. V was shortened by 6 bases and J by 0 bases, with 16 bases between the two germline ends. Germline V gene lookup returns CDR1 SGHTA and CDR2 FQGNSA. This CDR3 has 16 amino acids. The CDR3 nucleotides are TGTGCCAGCAGTCCGGGTGCGGAAACTAGCACAGATACGCAGTATTTT. This sequence encodes CASSPGAETSTDTQYF. Together with reference TRBV7-2 and TRBJ2-3, the CDR3 gives the full variable domain: GAGVSQSPSNKVTEKGKDVELRCDPISGHTALYWYRQSLGQGLEFLIYFQGNSAPDKSGLPSDRFSAERTGGSVSTLTIQRTQQEDSAVYLCASSPGAETSTDTQYFGPGTRLTVL.

The V and J genes are TRBV6-5 and TRBJ2-3; tentatively, D is TRBD1 (6 bases). The CDR3 length is 14 residues. Germline V gene data show CDR1 as MNHEY and CDR2 as SVGAGI. The V and J ends lost 6 bases and 5 bases respectively, with 15 bases between them. CDR3 nucleotide sequence: TGTGCCAGCAGCCCAAGGGGGTTTGGAGATACGCAGTATTTT. Residues: CASSPRGFGDTQYF.

The chain carries TRBV2 and TRBJ2-1; tentatively, D is TRBD2 (6 bases). The CDR3 has 15 amino acids. Germline CDR1 reads SNHLY; CDR2 reads FYNNEI. Trimming cost V 4 bases and J 4 bases, with 14 bases left between them. The CDR3 nucleotides are TGTGCCAGCAGTGGGGGGGTAGCGGTATACAATGAGCAGTTCTTC. Encoded protein: CASSGGVAVYNEQFF.

The chain combines TRBV6-2 or TRBV6-3 with TRBJ1-2; weak D call: TRBD1 (5 bases). The V and J ends lost 0 bases and 3 bases respectively, with 17 bases between them. CDR3 length: 17 amino acids. From germline, CDR1 is MNHEY and CDR2 SVGEGT. CDR3 nucleotides: TGTGCCAGCAGTTACTCTTTTCGCGGGACGGGTGACTATGGCTACACCTTC. This codes for CASSYSFRGTGDYGYTF.

In its sample, this clone was seen a few times. The chain uses TRBV2 and TRBJ1-1, with D possibly being TRBD1 (6 bases). V lost 6 bases, J lost 1 base, and 9 bases lay in between. The CDR3 is 13 residues long. CDR1 is SNHLY and CDR2 is FYNNEI in the germline V gene. In DNA form, the CDR3 reads TGTGCCAGCAGGCGAGGGGGGAACACTGAAGCTTTCTTT. The encoded protein is CASRRGGNTEAFF.